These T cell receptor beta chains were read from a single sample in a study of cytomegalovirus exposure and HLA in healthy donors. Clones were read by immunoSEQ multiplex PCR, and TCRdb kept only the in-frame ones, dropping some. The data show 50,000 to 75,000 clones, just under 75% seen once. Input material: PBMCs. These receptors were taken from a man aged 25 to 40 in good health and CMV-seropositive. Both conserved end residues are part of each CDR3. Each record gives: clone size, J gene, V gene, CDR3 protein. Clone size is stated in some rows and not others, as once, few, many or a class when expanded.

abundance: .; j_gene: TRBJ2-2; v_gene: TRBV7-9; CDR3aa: CASSFPSGLVPSGELFF
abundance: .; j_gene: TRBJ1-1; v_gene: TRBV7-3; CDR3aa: CASSPRRREGNTEAFF
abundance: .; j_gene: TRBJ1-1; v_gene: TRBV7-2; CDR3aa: CASSPRMTVNTEAFF
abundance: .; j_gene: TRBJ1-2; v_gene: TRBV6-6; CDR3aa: CASIPRTGAGGYTF
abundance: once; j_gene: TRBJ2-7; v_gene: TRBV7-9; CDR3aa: CASSRDSSYEQYF
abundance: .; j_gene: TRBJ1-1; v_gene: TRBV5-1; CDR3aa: CASSLGQGWEYTEAFF
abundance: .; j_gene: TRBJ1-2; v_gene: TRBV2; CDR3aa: CASSGQIANYGYTF
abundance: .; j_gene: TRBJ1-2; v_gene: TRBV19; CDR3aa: CASSLLNLGQGGYTF
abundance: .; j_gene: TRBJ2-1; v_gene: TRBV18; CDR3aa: CASSPRPGQGATEQFF
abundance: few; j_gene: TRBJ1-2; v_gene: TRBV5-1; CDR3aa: CASSPGQGNGYTF
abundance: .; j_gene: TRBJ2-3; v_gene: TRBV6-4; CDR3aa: CASSDGGASTDTQYF
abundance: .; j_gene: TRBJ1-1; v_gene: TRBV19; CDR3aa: CASRIRQGGEAFF
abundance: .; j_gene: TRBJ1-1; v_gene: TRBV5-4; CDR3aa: CASSPRDRGSTEAFF
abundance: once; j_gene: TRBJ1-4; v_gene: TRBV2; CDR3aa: CASSEEGWGQKTEKLFF
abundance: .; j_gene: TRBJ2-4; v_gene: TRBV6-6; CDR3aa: CASEGGGSKNIQYF
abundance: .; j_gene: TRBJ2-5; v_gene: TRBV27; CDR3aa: CASASGGTQETQYF
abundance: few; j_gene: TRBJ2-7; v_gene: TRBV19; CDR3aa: CASSITGASYEQYF
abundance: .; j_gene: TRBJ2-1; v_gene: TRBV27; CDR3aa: CASSPLLQGASEQFF
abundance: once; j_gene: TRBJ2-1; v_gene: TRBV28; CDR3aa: CASSLPGARSNEQFF
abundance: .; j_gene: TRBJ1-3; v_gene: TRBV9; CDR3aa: CASSVYLDRKLSGNTIYF
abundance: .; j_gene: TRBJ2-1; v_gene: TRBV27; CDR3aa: CASSLVWTSYNEQFF
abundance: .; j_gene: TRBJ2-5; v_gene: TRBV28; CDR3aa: CASRQDRVEYF
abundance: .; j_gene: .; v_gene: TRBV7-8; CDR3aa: CASSSTLAGNYEQYF
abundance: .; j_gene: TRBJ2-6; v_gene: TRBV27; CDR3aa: CASSFKIGHTTSGANVLTF
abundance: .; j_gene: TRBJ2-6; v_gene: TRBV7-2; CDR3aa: CASRETVGSSGANVLTF
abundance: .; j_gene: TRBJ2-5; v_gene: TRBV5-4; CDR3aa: CASSQDRGSQETQYF
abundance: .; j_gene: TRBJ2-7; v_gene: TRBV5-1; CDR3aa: CASSPRQYPYEQYF
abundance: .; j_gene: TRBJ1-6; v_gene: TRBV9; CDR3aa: CASSVGGTGHSPLHF
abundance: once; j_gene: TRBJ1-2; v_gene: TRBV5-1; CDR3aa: CASSLDNGANYGYTF
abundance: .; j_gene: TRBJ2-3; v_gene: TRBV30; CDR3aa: CAWTRLAGGRTDTQYF
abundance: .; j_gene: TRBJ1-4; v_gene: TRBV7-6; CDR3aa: CASSPFGATNEKLFF
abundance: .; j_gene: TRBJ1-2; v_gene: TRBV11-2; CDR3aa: CASSLEPGIGYGYTF
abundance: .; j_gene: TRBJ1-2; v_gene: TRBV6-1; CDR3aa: CASSEAGSRGHYGYTF
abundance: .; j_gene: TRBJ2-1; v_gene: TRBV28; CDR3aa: CASSLRGGNEQFF
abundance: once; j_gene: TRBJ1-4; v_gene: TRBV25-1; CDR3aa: CASGPRGGTNEKLFF
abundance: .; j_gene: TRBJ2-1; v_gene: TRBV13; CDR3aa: CASSLWLAGDPNNEQFF
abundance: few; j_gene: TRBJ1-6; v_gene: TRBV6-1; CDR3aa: CASSEGDRVGNSPLHF
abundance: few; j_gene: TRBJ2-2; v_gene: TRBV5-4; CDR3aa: CASSLVGGGYTGELFF
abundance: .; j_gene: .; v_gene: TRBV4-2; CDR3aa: CASSQEGKGRRNEQYF
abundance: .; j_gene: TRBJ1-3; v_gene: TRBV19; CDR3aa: CASSDGGFSGNTIYF
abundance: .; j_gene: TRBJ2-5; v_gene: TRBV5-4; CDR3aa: CASSLPGQETQYF
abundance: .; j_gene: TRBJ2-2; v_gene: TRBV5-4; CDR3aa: CASNYAGIAGSTGELFF
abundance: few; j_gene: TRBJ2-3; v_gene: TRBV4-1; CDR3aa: CASSLGQDGDTQYF
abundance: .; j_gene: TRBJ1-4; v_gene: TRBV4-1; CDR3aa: CASSPSGVSNEKLFF
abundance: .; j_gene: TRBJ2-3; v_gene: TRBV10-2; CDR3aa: CASSGDTDRQSTDTQYF
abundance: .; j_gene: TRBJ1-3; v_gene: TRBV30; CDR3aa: CAFSRQGPPNTIYF
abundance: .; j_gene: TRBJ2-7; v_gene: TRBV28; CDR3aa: CASSRLAGQGTGEQYF
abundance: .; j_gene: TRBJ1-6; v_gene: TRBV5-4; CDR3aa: CASSLRTRISYNSPLHF
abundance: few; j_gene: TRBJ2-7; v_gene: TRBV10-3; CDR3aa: CAISEGGKDEQYF
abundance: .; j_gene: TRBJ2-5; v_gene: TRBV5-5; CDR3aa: CASSMRTFETQYF
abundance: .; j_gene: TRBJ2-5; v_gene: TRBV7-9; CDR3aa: CASSPGLAGGETQYF
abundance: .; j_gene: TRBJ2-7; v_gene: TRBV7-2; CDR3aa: CASSFRGSYEQYF
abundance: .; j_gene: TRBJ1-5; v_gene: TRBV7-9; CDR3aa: CASSPTGGRNQPQHF
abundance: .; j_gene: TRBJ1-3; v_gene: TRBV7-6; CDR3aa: CASSWKETGVGAFGVDTIYF